This entry is about one TCR beta chain. These data are taken from a study of technical replicates of blood from a few donors. The repertoire was sequenced with immunoSEQ multiplex PCR; TCRdb's copy has only in-frame clones and lacks some. The repertoire consists of 13,000 to 15,000 clones, with around four fifths occurring once and the leading ten covering roughly 12%. The germline V and J ends were trimmed by 5 bases and 0 bases, with 17 bases remaining between them. Germline assignment: CDR1 SGHVS and CDR2 FQNEAQ. The CDR3 length is 17 residues. The receptor was derived from a human donor in good health. The V gene is TRBV7-8, the J gene TRBJ2-1; possible D gene TRBD2, 5 bases. Sequencing was carried out using PBMCs. The CDR3 reads CASSPLASSSSYNEQFF. The CDR3 region has the DNA TGTGCCAGCAGCCCCCTCGCTAGCTCGAGCTCCTACAATGAGCAGTTCTTC.